The 24 T cell receptor beta chains listed next were all sequenced from one sample in a study of CD8+ T cells in alopecia areata. Following RNA extraction, reverse transcription yielded cDNA that acted as the sequencing template. Clones were sequenced by immunoSEQ multiplex PCR, and TCRdb holds only the in-frame ones, with some missing. The data contain 95,000 to 100,000 clones, 55% to 70% of them singletons. Treatment given: oral pan-JAK inhibitor, 5-10 mg twice daily. Here the sequenced sample was CD8+ T cells sorted from blood, taken at roughly week 58, from a patient treated with tofacitinib. The source is a human donor with alopecia areata.

V and J are TRBV2 and TRBJ1-4, with TRBD1 identical over 7 bases. CDR1 and CDR2 from the germline V gene are SNHLY and FYNNEI. V lost 9 bases, J lost 6 bases, and 7 bases stayed unmatched. The length of the CDR3 is 13 residues. CDR3 bases: TGTGCCAGTACTGACAGGGTTTATGAAAAACTGTTTTTT. Its protein product is CASTDRVYEKLFF.

The chain is built from TRBV30 and TRBJ1-2, with 8 bases fitting TRBD1. J gave up 8 bases and V 5 bases, and 7 bases lay outside the gene matches. The CDR3 sequence is 12 residues long. Germline V gene lookup returns CDR1 GTSNPN and CDR2 SVGIG (reference sequence). CDR3 residues: CAWSGQGDGYTF. The CDR3 DNA sequence: TGTGCCTGGTCAGGACAGGGCGACGGCTACACCTTC.

This chain connects TRBV4-2 to TRBJ1-4; D unresolved. The CDR3 spans 11 residues. Germline V gene lookup returns CDR1 LGHNA and CDR2 YNFKEQ. V gave up 10 bases and J gave up 8 bases, with 11 bases separating them. The CDR3 bases are TGTGCCACCAGAACCGGGGAAAAACTGTTTTTT. Translation: CATRTGEKLFF.

This sequence joins TRBV18 and TRBJ1-2; perhaps TRBD1 as D (5 bases). The germline V and J ends were trimmed by 3 bases and 4 bases, with 15 bases remaining between them. This CDR3 region has 15 residues. Germline-derived CDR1 and CDR2 are KGHSH and LQKENI. For the CDR3, the DNA is TGTGCCAGCTCACCCTGGGACGGGAAAACCTATGGCTACACCTTC. It codes for CASSPWDGKTYGYTF.

The chain uses TRBV2 and TRBJ2-1; tentatively, D is TRBD2 (5 bases). V dropped 3 bases and J dropped 0 bases, with 9 bases sitting between them. Germline loops: CDR1 SNHLY, CDR2 FYNNEI. The CDR3 is 15 residues long. CDR3 nucleotide sequence: TGTGCCAGCAGTGAGAGCGGCCTCTCCTACAATGAGCAGTTCTTC. Translation: CASSESGLSYNEQFF.

The chain is built from TRBV10-3 and TRBJ2-6; D is possibly TRBD2 (5 bases). Germline loops: CDR1 ENHRY, CDR2 SYGVKD. V dropped 9 bases and J dropped 0 bases, with 9 bases sitting between them. The CDR3 has 14 residues. This CDR3 is CAIASPSGANVLTF. The CDR3 DNA is TGTGCCATAGCTAGCCCCTCTGGGGCCAACGTCCTGACTTTC.

This clone was picked up one time. V gene TRBV2 combines with J gene TRBJ2-3, with 7 nucleotides matching TRBD1. Germline V gene sequence: CDR1 SNHLY, CDR2 FYNNEI. The CDR3 runs 14 residues. V lost 5 bases, J lost 5 bases, and 7 bases stayed unmatched. The CDR3 bases are TGTGCCAGCAGTACCGGGACAGTGGAAGATACGCAGTATTTT. Translating gives CASSTGTVEDTQYF.

The chain joins TRBV23-1 to TRBJ1-5, with 7 bases lining up with TRBD1. TRBV23-1 is recorded as an ORF, its role being uncertain. Trimming removed 7 bases from V and 0 bases from J; junction bases left unmatched: 12. The CDR3 runs 17 residues. The CDR3 loop reads CASKPGQLDYSNQPQHF. The CDR3 DNA reads TGCGCCAGCAAGCCGGGACAGTTGGATTATAGCAATCAGCCCCAGCATTTT.

The chain recombines TRBV2 with TRBJ2-3, with 7 bases aligning to TRBD1. The CDR3 contains 15 residues. Per the germline V gene, CDR1 is SNHLY and CDR2 is FYNNEI. V dropped 6 bases and J dropped 4; count of bases not matched to a gene: 10. The DNA of the CDR3 is TGTGCCAGCAGGAAACAGGGGTGGGCCGCAGATACGCAGTATTTT. This codes for CASRKQGWAADTQYF.

V gene TRBV2 combines with J gene TRBJ1-6, with a tentative D call TRBD1 (5 bases). Germline loops: CDR1 SNHLY, CDR2 FYNNEI. Trimming shortened V by 7 bases and J by 9 bases, and 22 bases separated the two germline ends. The CDR3 has 16 residues. CDR3 loop: CASKPTTGQGASPLHF. The DNA for the CDR3 is TGTGCCAGCAAACCGACCACGGGGCAGGGAGCTTCACCCCTCCACTTT.

About this clone: An end of the junction does not agree with germline; a read error may underlie this. Additional DNA sequences in this sample encode the identical CDR3. The V gene is TRBV6-5, the J gene TRBJ2-1; D not certain. Germline V gives CDR1 MNHEY, CDR2 SVGAGI. This CDR3 has 12 amino acids. The CDR3 DNA sequence: TGTGCCAGCAGTTACTCCGACAATGAGCAGTTCTTC. Protein: CASSYSDNEQFF.

The chain carries TRBV7-9 and TRBJ1-2; D unresolved. The CDR3 totals 14 residues. Between the trimmed V and J ends, which lost 5 bases and 8 bases, there was a span of 18 bases. Germline V gene sequence: CDR1 SEHNR, CDR2 FQNEAQ (reference sequence). The CDR3 nucleotides read TGTGCCAGCAGCCCATTCCCGGACGAGGAAGGCTACACCTTC. Residues: CASSPFPDEEGYTF.

The chain employs TRBV13 and TRBJ2-3; the match to TRBD2 covers 7 bases. V lost 4 bases to trimming and J lost 1 base; unmatched junction nucleotides: 11. This CDR3 region has 17 residues. Germline assignment: CDR1 PRHDT and CDR2 FYEKMQ (reference sequence). CDR3 loop: CASSSNPGDYRTDTQYF. CDR3 DNA: TGTGCCAGCAGCTCGAATCCGGGGGACTACCGCACAGATACGCAGTATTTT.

The sample holds a few counts of this clone. J is TRBJ2-1 and V is TRBV5-6, with D perhaps TRBD1 (6 bases). V was shortened by 5 bases and J by 4 bases, with 10 bases between the two germline ends. Germline V gene lookup returns CDR1 SGHDT and CDR2 YYEEEE. This CDR3 has 13 amino acids. The CDR3 bases are TGTGCCAGCAGAACGGACAGATACAATGAGCAGTTCTTC. Amino acid sequence: CASRTDRYNEQFF.

This clone was counted only a few times. The rearrangement links TRBV19 to TRBJ2-5; D ambiguous. Looked up from germline, CDR1 is LNHDA and CDR2 is SQIVND (reference sequence). The V end lost 5 bases, the J end lost 4 bases, and 14 bases lay between the germline ends. The CDR3 has 14 amino acids. CDR3 DNA sequence: TGTGCCAGTAGTCCTACCGGACGGGCAGAGACCCAGTACTTC. As protein: CASSPTGRAETQYF.

The chain is built from TRBV27 and TRBJ2-3; perhaps TRBD1 as D (6 bases). Per the germline V gene, CDR1 is MNHEY and CDR2 is SMNVEV (reference sequence). This CDR3 has 14 amino acids. The ends were cut back, 8 bases at V and 1 base at J, with 13 bases in the middle. The CDR3 nucleotides are TGTGCCAGCTCTCCGGGACATGGCACAGATACGCAGTATTTT. As protein: CASSPGHGTDTQYF.

The chain combines TRBV2 with TRBJ1-1; 9 bases are a match to TRBD1. Per germline, CDR1 SNHLY and CDR2 FYNNEI. CDR3 length: 18 residues. The V gene end was trimmed by 9 bases and the J gene end by 1 base; junction bases not matched to a gene: 18. The chain's CDR3 is CARLGQGLPPVKNTEAFF. DNA for the CDR3: TGTGCCAGGCTGGGACAGGGCCTTCCTCCTGTAAAGAACACTGAAGCTTTCTTT. The full variable domain, with the rest looked up from reference TRBV2 and TRBJ1-1, is EPEVTQTPSHQVTQMGQEVILRCVPISNHLYFYWYRQILGQKVEFLVSFYNNEISEKSEIFDDQFSVERPDGSNFTLKIRSTKLEDSAMYFCARLGQGLPPVKNTEAFFGQGTRLTVV.

The V and J genes are TRBV7-9 and TRBJ2-5; tentatively, D is TRBD1 or TRBD2 (5 bases each). This CDR3 has 16 amino acids. Germline V CDR1 and CDR2: SEHNR, FQNEAQ (reference sequence). Trimming took off 5 bases at V and 1 base at J, with 17 bases between the two ends. The CDR3 sequence is CASSPGRRPGQETQYF. The DNA of the CDR3 is TGTGCCAGCAGCCCGGGACGGCGACCCGGCCAAGAGACCCAGTACTTC. Filled out from reference TRBV7-9 and TRBJ2-5, the complete variable domain reads DTGVSQNPRHKITKRGQNVTFRCDPISEHNRLYWYRQTLGQGPEFLTYFQNEAQLEKSRLLSDRFSAERPKGSFSTLEIQRTEQGDSAMYLCASSPGRRPGQETQYFGPGTRLLVL.

The table lists this clone with a count of one. Here the CDR3 DNA reads TGCGCCAGCAGCGAATTAGGGTGGCAAGAGACCCAGTACTTC. As protein: CASSELGWQETQYF. The genes are TRBV4-1 and TRBJ2-5; D remains unclear. Germline V gives CDR1 MGHRA, CDR2 YSYEKL. There are 14 residues in the CDR3. Trimming took 5 bases from V and 2 from J, leaving 12 bases between them.

Only one count was recorded for this clone. V and J are TRBV7-6 and TRBJ2-7; no clear D. Germline V gene lookup returns CDR1 SGHVS and CDR2 FNYEAQ. This CDR3 is 12 amino acids long. Trimming took 3 bases from V and 5 from J, leaving 8 bases between them. CDR3 residues: CASSFPGDEQYF. For the CDR3, the DNA is TGTGCCAGCAGCTTTCCCGGCGACGAGCAGTACTTC.

The CDR3 loop reads CASSLALGGRNEQFF. The CDR3 DNA is TGTGCCAGCAGCTTAGCGCTCGGGGGCCGCAATGAGCAGTTCTTC. The rearrangement joins TRBV7-9 to TRBJ2-1; either TRBD1 or TRBD2 may fit D (6 bases each). The CDR3 sequence is 15 residues long. Trimming took off 0 bases at V and 6 bases at J, with 12 bases between the two ends. Germline CDR1 and CDR2: SEHNR and FQNEAQ (reference sequence).

The genes are TRBV30 and TRBJ2-7; the D gene is possibly TRBD2 (5 bases). Germline V CDR1 and CDR2: GTSNPN, SVGIG (reference sequence). This CDR3 region has 11 residues. Trimming cost V 5 bases and J 7 bases, with 12 bases left between them. CDR3 loop: CAWGRTGEQYF. The CDR3 nucleotides read TGTGCCTGGGGGAGAACGGGGGAGCAGTACTTC.

This rearrangement joins TRBV7-9 to TRBJ1-2; D might be TRBD1 (5 bases). The CDR3 spans 14 residues. Germline V CDR1 and CDR2: SEHNR, FQNEAQ (reference sequence). Trimming shortened V by 5 bases and J by 7 bases, and 17 bases separated the two germline ends. Written as DNA, the CDR3 is TGTGCCAGCAGCCTGCACGGGGCGGGAGGTGGCTACACCTTC. This encodes CASSLHGAGGGYTF.

The rearrangement uses TRBV9 and TRBJ1-2; D possibly corresponds to TRBD1 (5 bases). This CDR3 contains 13 residues. Per germline, CDR1 SGDLS and CDR2 YYNGEE. Trimming cost V 4 bases and J 6 bases, with 13 bases left between them. The DNA of the CDR3 is TGTGCCAGCAGCCCTTCCGGGACCGATGGCTACACCTTC. Amino acids: CASSPSGTDGYTF.